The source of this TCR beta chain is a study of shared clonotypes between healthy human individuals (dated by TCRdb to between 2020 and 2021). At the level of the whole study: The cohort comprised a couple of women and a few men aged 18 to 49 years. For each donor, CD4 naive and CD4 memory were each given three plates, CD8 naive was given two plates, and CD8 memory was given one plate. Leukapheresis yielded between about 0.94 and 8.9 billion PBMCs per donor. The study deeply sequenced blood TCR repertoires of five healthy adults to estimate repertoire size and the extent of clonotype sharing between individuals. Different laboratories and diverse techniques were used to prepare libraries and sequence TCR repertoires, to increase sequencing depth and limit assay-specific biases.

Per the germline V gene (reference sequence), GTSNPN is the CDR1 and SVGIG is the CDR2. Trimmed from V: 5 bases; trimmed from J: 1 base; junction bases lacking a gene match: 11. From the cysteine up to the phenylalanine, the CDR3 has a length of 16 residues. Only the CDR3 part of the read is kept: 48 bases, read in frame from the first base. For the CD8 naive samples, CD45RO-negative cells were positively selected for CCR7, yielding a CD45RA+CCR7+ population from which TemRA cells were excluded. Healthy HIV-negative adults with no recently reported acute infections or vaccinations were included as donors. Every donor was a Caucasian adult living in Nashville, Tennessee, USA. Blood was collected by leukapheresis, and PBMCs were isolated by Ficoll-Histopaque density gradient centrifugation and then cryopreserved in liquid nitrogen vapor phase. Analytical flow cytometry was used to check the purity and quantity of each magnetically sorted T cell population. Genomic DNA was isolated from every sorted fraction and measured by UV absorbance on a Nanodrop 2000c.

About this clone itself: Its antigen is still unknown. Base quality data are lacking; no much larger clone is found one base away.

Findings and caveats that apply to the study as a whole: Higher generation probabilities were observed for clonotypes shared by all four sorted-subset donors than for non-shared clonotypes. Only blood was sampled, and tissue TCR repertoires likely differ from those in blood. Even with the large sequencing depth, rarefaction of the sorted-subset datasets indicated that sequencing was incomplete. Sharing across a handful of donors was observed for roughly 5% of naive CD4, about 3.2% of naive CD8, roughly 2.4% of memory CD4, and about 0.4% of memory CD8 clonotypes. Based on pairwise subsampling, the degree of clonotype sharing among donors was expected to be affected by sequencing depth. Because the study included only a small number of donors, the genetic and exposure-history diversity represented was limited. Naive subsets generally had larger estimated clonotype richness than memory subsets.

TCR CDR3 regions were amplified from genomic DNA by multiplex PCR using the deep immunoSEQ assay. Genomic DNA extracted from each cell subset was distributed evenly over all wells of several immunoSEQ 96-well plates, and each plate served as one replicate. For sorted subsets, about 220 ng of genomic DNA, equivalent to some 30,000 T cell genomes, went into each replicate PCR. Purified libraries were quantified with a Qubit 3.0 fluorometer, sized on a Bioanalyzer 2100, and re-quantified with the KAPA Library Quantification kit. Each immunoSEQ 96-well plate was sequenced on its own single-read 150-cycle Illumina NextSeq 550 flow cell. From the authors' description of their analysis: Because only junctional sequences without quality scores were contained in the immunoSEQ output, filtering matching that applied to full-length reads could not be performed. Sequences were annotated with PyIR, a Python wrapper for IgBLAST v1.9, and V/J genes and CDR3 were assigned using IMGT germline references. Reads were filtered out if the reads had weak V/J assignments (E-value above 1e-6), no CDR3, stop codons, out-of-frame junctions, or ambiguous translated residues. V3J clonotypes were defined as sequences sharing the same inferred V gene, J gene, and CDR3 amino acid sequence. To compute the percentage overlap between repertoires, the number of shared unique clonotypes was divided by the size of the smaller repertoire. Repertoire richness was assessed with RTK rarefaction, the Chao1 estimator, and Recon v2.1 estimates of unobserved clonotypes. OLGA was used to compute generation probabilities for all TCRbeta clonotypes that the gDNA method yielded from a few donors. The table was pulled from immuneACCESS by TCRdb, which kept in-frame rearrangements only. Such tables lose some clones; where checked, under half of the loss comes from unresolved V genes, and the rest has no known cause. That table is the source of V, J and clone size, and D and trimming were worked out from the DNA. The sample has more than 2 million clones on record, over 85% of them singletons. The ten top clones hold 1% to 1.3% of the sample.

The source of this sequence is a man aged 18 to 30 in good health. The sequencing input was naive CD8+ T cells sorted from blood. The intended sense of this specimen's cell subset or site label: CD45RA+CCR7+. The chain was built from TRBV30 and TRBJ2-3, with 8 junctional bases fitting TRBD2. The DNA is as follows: TGTGCCTGGGAAATTAGCGGGGTAGGAGGCACAGATACGCAGTATTTT. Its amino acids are CAWEISGVGGTDTQYF.